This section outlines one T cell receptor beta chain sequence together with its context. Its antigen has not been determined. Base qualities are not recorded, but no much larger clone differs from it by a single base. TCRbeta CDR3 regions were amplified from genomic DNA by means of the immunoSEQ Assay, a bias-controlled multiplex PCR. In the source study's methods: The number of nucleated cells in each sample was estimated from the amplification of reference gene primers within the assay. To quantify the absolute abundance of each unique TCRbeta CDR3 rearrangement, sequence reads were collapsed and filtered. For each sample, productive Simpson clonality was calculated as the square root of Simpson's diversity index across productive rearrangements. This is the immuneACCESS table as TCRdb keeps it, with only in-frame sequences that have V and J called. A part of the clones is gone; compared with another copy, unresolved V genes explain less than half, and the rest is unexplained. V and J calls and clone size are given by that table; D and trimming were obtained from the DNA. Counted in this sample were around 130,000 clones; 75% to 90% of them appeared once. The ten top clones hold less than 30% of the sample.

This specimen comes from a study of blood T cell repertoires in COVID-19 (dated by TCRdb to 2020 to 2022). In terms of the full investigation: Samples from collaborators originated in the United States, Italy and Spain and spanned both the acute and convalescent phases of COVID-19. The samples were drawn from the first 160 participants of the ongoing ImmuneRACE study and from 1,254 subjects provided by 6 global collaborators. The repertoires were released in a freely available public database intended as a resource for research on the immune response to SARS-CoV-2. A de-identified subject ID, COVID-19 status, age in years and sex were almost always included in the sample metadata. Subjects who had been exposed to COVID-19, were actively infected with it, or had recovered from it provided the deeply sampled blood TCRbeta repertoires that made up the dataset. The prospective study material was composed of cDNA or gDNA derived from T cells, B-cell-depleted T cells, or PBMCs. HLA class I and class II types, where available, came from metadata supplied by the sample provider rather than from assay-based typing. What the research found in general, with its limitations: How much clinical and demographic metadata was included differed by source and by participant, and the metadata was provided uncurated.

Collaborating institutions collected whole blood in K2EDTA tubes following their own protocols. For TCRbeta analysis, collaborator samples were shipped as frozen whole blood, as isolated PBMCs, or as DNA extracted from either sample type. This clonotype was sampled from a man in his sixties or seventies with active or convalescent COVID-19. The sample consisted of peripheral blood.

The DNA sequence is given as TGTGCCACCAGTGATCCCGGTGGGGGAGGGACGCAGTATTTT. It codes for CATSDPGGGGTQYF. In this chain, TRBV24-1 is recombined with TRBJ2-3; the junction holds 7 bases that match TRBD2. The CDR3 contains 14 residues, cysteine and phenylalanine counted. Kept here is only the CDR3 DNA, which spans 42 bases and is read in frame from base 1. Trimming accounts for 3 bases at V and 9 bases at J, while the number of junction bases matched to no gene is 8. The germline V gene specifies KGHDR as CDR1 and SFDVKD as CDR2.